These 31 T cell receptor beta chains were all obtained from the same sample, sequenced in a study of blood T cell repertoires in COVID-19. Assay used: immunoSEQ multiplex PCR; TCRdb lists only in-frame clones, some missing. The data hold more than 75,000 clones, with roughly 90% observed a single time. Sequenced: peripheral blood. These receptors were obtained from a man aged 45-65 years with COVID-19, enrolled during active disease.

This chain connects TRBV18 to TRBJ2-7, with TRBD1 as a possible D gene (6 bases). Between the trimmed V and J ends, which lost 4 bases and 6 bases, there was a span of 19 bases. The length of the CDR3 is 15 residues. The germline V gene has CDR1 KGHSH and CDR2 LQKENI. CDR3 protein: CASSLATGSVGEQYF. Written as DNA, the CDR3 is TGTGCCAGCTCACTGGCAACAGGGAGTGTCGGCGAGCAGTACTTC.

The chain joins TRBV14 to TRBJ1-4; D possibly corresponds to TRBD1 (5 bases). Trimming pared 4 bases from V and 7 bases from J, leaving 16 bases between. The CDR3 has 15 amino acids. Germline lookup yields CDR1 SGHDN and CDR2 FVKESK. The DNA of the CDR3 is TGTGCCAGCAGCCCCTTTCAAGGGGCCGGTGAAAAACTGTTTTTT. This sequence encodes CASSPFQGAGEKLFF.

The rearrangement joins TRBV24-1 to TRBJ1-2, with TRBD1 matching 11 bases. V was pared by 0 bases and J by 7 bases, with 9 bases of the junction left unmatched. This CDR3 region has 17 residues. CDR1 KGHDR and CDR2 SFDVKD come from the germline V gene. In nucleotides, the CDR3 is TGTGCCACCAGTGATTTGGGATACGGACAGGGGGCCTTTGGCTACACCTTC. It encodes CATSDLGYGQGAFGYTF.

The rearrangement joins TRBV4-3 to TRBJ1-5; D gene uncertain. CDR3 length: 14 residues. Germline assignment: CDR1 LGHNA and CDR2 YSLEER. The V end was cut by 2 bases, the J end by 3 bases, with 8 bases between. CDR3 protein: CASSQQAYNQPQHF. As DNA, the CDR3 is TGCGCCAGCAGCCAACAGGCCTACAATCAGCCCCAGCATTTT.

The chain employs TRBV3-1 (or the pseudogene TRBV3-2) and TRBJ1-2, with 7 bases fitting TRBD1. The germline V gene has CDR1 LGHDT and CDR2 YNNKEL (reference sequence). Germline trimming cut 0 bases from V and 8 bases from J; bases unmatched to any gene: 3. The CDR3 contains 13 residues. The CDR3 bases are TGTGCCAGCAGCCAAGATACAGGGGTCGGCTACACCTTC. As protein: CASSQDTGVGYTF.

The chain joins TRBV5-1 to TRBJ1-1, with TRBD1 matching over 7 bases. The CDR3 has 15 residues. V shed 2 bases and J 6 bases; nucleotides not matched to a gene: 10. The germline V gene encodes CDR1 SGHRS and CDR2 YFSETQ. DNA for the CDR3: TGCGCCAGCAGCTTCACCCAGGGGGTATCGTCTGAAGCTTTCTTT. As protein: CASSFTQGVSSEAFF. The full variable domain, with the rest looked up from reference TRBV5-1 and TRBJ1-1, is KAGVTQTPRYLIKTRGQQVTLSCSPISGHRSVSWYQQTPGQGLQFLFEYFSETQRNKGNFPGRFSGRQFSNSRSEMNVSTLELGDSALYLCASSFTQGVSSEAFFGQGTRLTVV.

The chain couples TRBV5-1 to TRBJ1-6; TRBD1 matches 12 bases. The ends lost 4 bases at V and 8 bases at J; junction bases unmatched: 4. The germline CDR1 and CDR2 sequences are SGHRS and YFSETQ. This CDR3 has 15 amino acids. The DNA of the CDR3 is TGCGCCAGCAGCCCCGGGACAGGGGGCGATTCACCCCTCCACTTT. It yields the protein CASSPGTGGDSPLHF.

The CDR3 coding sequence is TGTGCCAGCAGGATGACTAGCGGGAGCACAGATACGCAGTATTTT. Amino acid sequence: CASRMTSGSTDTQYF. The V gene is TRBV6-6, the J gene TRBJ2-3; TRBD2 aligns across 10 bases. The CDR3 sequence is 15 residues long. Trimming took 6 bases from V and 0 from J; bases not matched to a gene: 3. Germline CDR1 and CDR2: MNHNY and SVGAGI (reference sequence).

V is TRBV7-9 and J is TRBJ1-2; 7 nucleotides match TRBD1. Trimming took 5 bases from V and 3 from J; bases not matched to a gene: 6. The CDR3 contains 14 residues. Germline assignment: CDR1 SEHNR and CDR2 FQNEAQ (reference sequence). For the CDR3, the DNA is TGTGCCAGCAGCGTAAACAGGGGAGACTATGGCTACACCTTC. It is translated as CASSVNRGDYGYTF. Drawing the rest from reference TRBV7-9 and TRBJ1-2, the complete variable domain is DTGVSQNPRHKITKRGQNVTFRCDPISEHNRLYWYRQTLGQGPEFLTYFQNEAQLEKSRLLSDRFSAERPKGSFSTLEIQRTEQGDSAMYLCASSVNRGDYGYTFGSGTRLTVV.

The CDR3 DNA is TGTGCCTGGAGTGTGGGACAGGGTGGTCAGCCCCAGCATTTT. Encoded protein: CAWSVGQGGQPQHF. The rearrangement joins TRBV30 to TRBJ1-5; TRBD1 agrees at 9 bases. The V gene's germline CDR1 is GTSNPN and CDR2 SVGIG (reference sequence). The ends lost 0 bases at V and 6 bases at J; junction bases unmatched: 3. This CDR3 has 14 residues.

This clone came up a few times. The chain uses TRBV7-2 and TRBJ1-5; 10 bases are a match to TRBD1. Per the germline V gene, CDR1 is SGHTA and CDR2 is FQGNSA. V trimming: 5 bases; J trimming: 6 bases; junction bases outside the gene matches: 10. The CDR3 is made up of 16 amino acids. This CDR3 is CASSIRGTGDGQPQHF. In DNA form, the CDR3 reads TGTGCCAGCAGCATAAGGGGGACAGGGGACGGTCAGCCCCAGCATTTT.

The chain is built from TRBV19 and TRBJ1-5, with 8 nucleotides matching TRBD1. The germline V gene encodes CDR1 LNHDA and CDR2 SQIVND (reference sequence). V shed 5 bases, J shed 2 bases, and the junction held 8 bases outside the gene matches. This CDR3 is 16 amino acids long. DNA for the CDR3: TGTGCCAGTAGTTACCGGACAGGGCCGGGCAATCAGCCCCAGCATTTT. Protein sequence: CASSYRTGPGNQPQHF.

The V call is TRBV30, the J call TRBJ1-1; D is unclear. Germline V lookup: CDR1 GTSNPN, CDR2 SVGIG (reference sequence). Trimming removed 2 bases at V and 6 bases at J, with 13 bases between. The CDR3 consists of 13 residues. CDR3 DNA: TGTGCCTGGAGTCCCTGGAATCGGGCTGAAGCTTTCTTT. Translation gives CAWSPWNRAEAFF.

The chain employs TRBV2 and TRBJ1-5; 8 bases are shared with TRBD1. The CDR3 totals 15 residues. CDR1 and CDR2 (germline): SNHLY, FYNNEI. The V segment lost 4 bases and the J segment 4 bases; nucleotides outside the gene matches: 6. The CDR3 DNA sequence: TGTGCCAGCAGTGTTGACAGGGGAGCGAATCAGCCCCAGCATTTT. It specifies CASSVDRGANQPQHF. Full variable domain (remainder filled in from reference TRBV2 and TRBJ1-5): EPEVTQTPSHQVTQMGQEVILRCVPISNHLYFYWYRQILGQKVEFLVSFYNNEISEKSEIFDDQFSVERPDGSNFTLKIRSTKLEDSAMYFCASSVDRGANQPQHFGDGTRLSIL.

This clone was detected only once. The chain recombines TRBV18 with TRBJ1-2; 7 bases line up with TRBD1. CDR1 and CDR2 from the germline V gene are KGHSH and LQKENI. The V segment lost 0 bases and the J segment 4 bases; nucleotides outside the gene matches: 5. The CDR3 loop spans 15 amino acids. The CDR3 spells CASSPPEGAAYGYTF. The CDR3 DNA follows: TGTGCCAGCTCACCACCGGAGGGGGCGGCCTATGGCTACACCTTC.

This clone showed up just a few times. CDR3 coding DNA: TGCGCCAGCAGTCCTAACAGGGGAATCTACAATGAGCAGTTCTTC. This codes for CASSPNRGIYNEQFF. The J gene is TRBJ2-1, the V gene TRBV23-1, with 7 nucleotides matching TRBD1. TRBV23-1 is known as an ORF, though its function is uncertain. CDR3 length: 15 amino acids. The junction had 6 bases not matched to a gene; V was cut back by 4 bases and J by 3 bases.

The rearrangement links TRBV19 to TRBJ1-6, with D perhaps TRBD1 (5 bases). This CDR3 spans 14 amino acids. Germline assignment: CDR1 LNHDA and CDR2 SQIVND (reference sequence). Trimming stripped 1 base from V and 8 bases from J, with 9 bases between. The CDR3, as DNA: TGTGCCAGTAGTATAGGAAGACAGCATTCACCCCTCCACTTT. Amino acids: CASSIGRQHSPLHF. Supplemented by reference TRBV19 and TRBJ1-6, the full variable domain reads DGGITQSPKYLFRKEGQNVTLSCEQNLNHDAMYWYRQDPGQGLRLIYYSQIVNDFQKGDIAEGYSVSREKKESFPLTVTSAQKNPTAFYLCASSIGRQHSPLHFGNGTRLTVT.

The chain is built from TRBV5-1 and TRBJ1-4, with 7 positions matching TRBD1. This CDR3 has 15 amino acids. V shed 4 bases and J 6 bases; nucleotides not matched to a gene: 9. Germline CDR1 is SGHRS and CDR2 is YFSETQ. The CDR3 loop reads CASSDGNQGDEKLFF. CDR3 nucleotide sequence: TGCGCCAGCAGCGATGGGAACCAGGGGGATGAAAAACTGTTTTTT.

The J gene is TRBJ2-2, the V gene TRBV6-5, with D possibly TRBD2 on 6 matching bases. CDR3 size: 14 residues. V lost 8 bases and J lost 2, with 12 bases in between. The V gene's germline CDR1 is MNHEY and CDR2 SVGAGI. This chain's CDR3 is CASRIGGNTGELFF. For the CDR3, the DNA is TGTGCCAGCCGGATCGGGGGTAACACCGGGGAGCTGTTTTTT.

The V and J genes are TRBV5-8 and TRBJ1-6; a possible D gene is TRBD1 (6 bases). From germline, CDR1 is SGHTS and CDR2 YDEGEE. V was clipped by 0 bases and J by 8 bases, with 12 bases between them. The length of the CDR3 is 15 residues. The CDR3 DNA reads as TGTGCCAGCAGCTTGGAGGGGGTTTGGGATTCACCCCTCCACTTT. Protein product: CASSLEGVWDSPLHF.

This chain connects TRBV5-8 to TRBJ1-1; 7 bases map to TRBD1. V shed 0 bases and J 7 bases; nucleotides not matched to a gene: 3. Germline V gives CDR1 SGHTS, CDR2 YDEGEE. This CDR3 contains 13 residues. The CDR3: CASSLAGGVEAFF. The CDR3 DNA reads TGTGCCAGCAGCTTGGCAGGGGGAGTTGAAGCTTTCTTT. Using reference TRBV5-8 and TRBJ1-1 for the parts outside the CDR3, the full variable domain is EAGVTQSPTHLIKTRGQQATLRCSPISGHTSVYWYQQALGLGLQFLLWYDEGEERNRGNFPPRFSGRQFPNYSSELNVNALELEDSALYLCASSLAGGVEAFFGQGTRLTVV.

The chain has TRBV7-9 and TRBJ1-4; the D gene is possibly TRBD1 (6 bases). Germline V gives CDR1 SEHNR, CDR2 FQNEAQ (reference sequence). This CDR3 region has 16 residues. V lost 6 bases, J lost 1 base, and 15 bases lay in between. CDR3 sequence: CASSNREKGTNEKLFF. In nucleotides, the CDR3 is TGTGCCAGCAGTAACAGGGAAAAGGGAACTAATGAAAAACTGTTTTTT.

V is TRBV15 and J is TRBJ1-2; a weak D match, TRBD1 (5 bases). CDR3 size: 14 residues. Germline-derived CDR1 and CDR2 are LNHNV and YYDKDF (reference sequence). Trimming took 1 base from V and 8 from J, leaving 14 bases between them. The CDR3 loop reads CATSRGAQGSGYTF. The CDR3 coding sequence is TGTGCCACCAGCAGAGGGGCGCAGGGAAGCGGCTACACCTTC.

The rearrangement links TRBV6-2 or TRBV6-3 to TRBJ1-2; D unclear. Germline CDR1 reads MNHEY; CDR2 reads SVGEGT. V lost 6 bases, J lost 1 base, and 15 bases lay in between. The CDR3 covers 15 residues. As DNA, the CDR3 is TGTGCCAGCAGCCCAAGACCGGGGAGTAACTATGGCTACACCTTC. Protein: CASSPRPGSNYGYTF.

This clone was detected once. V gene TRBV5-1 combines with J gene TRBJ1-5; D possibly corresponds to TRBD1 (6 bases). This CDR3 region has 13 residues. V dropped 0 bases and J dropped 6 bases, with 7 bases sitting between them. The germline CDR1 and CDR2 sequences are SGHRS and YFSETQ. The CDR3 reads CASSLVRGQPQHF. The CDR3 region has the DNA TGCGCCAGCAGCTTGGTCAGGGGTCAGCCCCAGCATTTT.

The chain links TRBV24-1 to TRBJ2-3; D is undetermined. The germline V and J ends were trimmed by 1 base and 4 bases, with 2 bases remaining between them. The germline V gene encodes CDR1 KGHDR and CDR2 SFDVKD. CDR3 length: 12 amino acids. CDR3 sequence: CATSDFSDTQYF. For the CDR3, the DNA is TGTGCCACCAGTGATTTCTCAGATACGCAGTATTTT.

This chain joins TRBV28 and TRBJ1-2; D is possibly TRBD1 (6 bases). The germline CDR1 and CDR2 sequences are MDHEN and SYDVKM. The V end was cut by 6 bases, the J end by 7 bases, with 18 bases between. The CDR3 is 14 amino acids. Written as DNA, the CDR3 is TGTGCCAGCAGCCCCCCTGGGGGGGGCCGTGGCTACACCTTC. Translated: CASSPPGGGRGYTF.

V usage is TRBV5-6 and J usage is TRBJ2-7; 8 bases are shared with TRBD1. The junction had 13 bases not matched to a gene; V was cut back by 5 bases and J by 6 bases. CDR3 size: 15 residues. Germline CDR1 SGHDT, CDR2 YYEEEE. The CDR3 region is CASREMTGDSLEQYF. In DNA form, the CDR3 reads TGTGCCAGCAGGGAGATGACAGGGGATTCGCTCGAGCAGTACTTC.

The rearrangement uses TRBV5-4 and TRBJ1-3; D ambiguous. The CDR3 covers 15 residues. Germline V CDR1 and CDR2: SGHNT, YYREEE (reference sequence). The V and J ends lost 4 bases and 1 base respectively, with 12 bases between them. CDR3 bases: TGTGCCAGCAGCCAGCCGGCAGGATCTGGAAACACCATATATTTT. Its translation: CASSQPAGSGNTIYF.

With respect to this clone: One junction end does not reproduce the germline sequence, and a read error may be involved. The chain is built from TRBV18 and TRBJ2-3; D remains ambiguous. Looked up from germline, CDR1 is KGHSH and CDR2 is LQKENI. CDR3 length equals 15 residues. CDR3: CASSPPGSPADTQYF. CDR3 DNA: TGTGCCAGCTCGCCACCCGGGTCCCCGGCAGATACGCAGTATTTT.

The chain links TRBV7-2 to TRBJ2-7, with D maybe TRBD1 (7 bases). The CDR3 is 14 amino acids. Germline V gene lookup returns CDR1 SGHTA and CDR2 FQGNSA. V was pared by 5 bases and J by 4 bases, with 15 bases between. Here the CDR3 reads CASSRGGGGYEQYF. DNA of the CDR3: TGTGCCAGCAGCAGAGGAGGGGGCGGGTACGAGCAGTACTTC. Supplemented by reference TRBV7-2 and TRBJ2-7, the full variable domain reads GAGVSQSPSNKVTEKGKDVELRCDPISGHTALYWYRQSLGQGLEFLIYFQGNSAPDKSGLPSDRFSAERTGGSVSTLTIQRTQQEDSAVYLCASSRGGGGYEQYFGPGTRLTVT.